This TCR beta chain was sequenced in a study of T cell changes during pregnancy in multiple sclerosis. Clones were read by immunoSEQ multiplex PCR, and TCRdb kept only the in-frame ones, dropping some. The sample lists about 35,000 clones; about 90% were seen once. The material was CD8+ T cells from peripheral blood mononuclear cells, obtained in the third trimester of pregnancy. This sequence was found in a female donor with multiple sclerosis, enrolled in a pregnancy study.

CDR3 nucleotide sequence: TGTGCCAGCAGCGGCGGGGACAGCAGGGGAGATACGCAGTATTTT. Amino acid sequence: CASSGGDSRGDTQYF. The J gene is TRBJ2-3, the V gene TRBV2, with D possibly being TRBD1 (7 bases). Trimming took 6 bases from V and 5 from J, leaving 18 bases between them. CDR3 length equals 15 residues. The germline V gene encodes CDR1 SNHLY and CDR2 FYNNEI.